The entry that follows covers one TCR beta chain sequence. No antigen is known for it. The CDR3 sequence is 14 residues long. Trimming stripped 2 bases from V and 6 bases from J, with 10 bases between. The germline V gene encodes CDR1 SGHVS and CDR2 FNYEAQ. This sample was taken from a study of T cells in Graves' hyperthyroidism and ophthalmopathy. Overall study results and limits: Separating ophthalmopathy from stable hyperthyroidism was achieved by a 13 V-J model. It was a median roughly six months before onset that the model predicted ophthalmopathy.

RNA transcripts provided the source from which TCR beta CDR3 regions were amplified. The HTBI primer set was used in a first-round RT-PCR of the TCR CDR3. TCRdb re-called the multiplex PCR reads through MiXCR, storing one row per CDR3 protein. The table records hundreds of thousands of distinct CDR3 sequences, more than 15% of them present only once. From around 11 ml of fresh peripheral blood, PBMCs were isolated. Sequencing used blood. This TCR derives from a woman between 40 and 55 years old with Graves' ophthalmopathy. The chain combines TRBV7-6 with TRBJ2-2; D may be TRBD2 (5 bases). CDR3 bases: TGTGCCAGCAGCTTATACGAGGGTCCCGGGGAGCTGTTTTTT. This translates into CASSLYEGPGELFF.